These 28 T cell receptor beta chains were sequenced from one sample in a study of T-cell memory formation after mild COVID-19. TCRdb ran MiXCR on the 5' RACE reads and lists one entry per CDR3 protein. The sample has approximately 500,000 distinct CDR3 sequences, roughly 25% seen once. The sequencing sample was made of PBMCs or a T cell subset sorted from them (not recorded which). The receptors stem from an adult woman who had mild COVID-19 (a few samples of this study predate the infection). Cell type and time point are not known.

CDR3 in amino acids: CASSVTISGNTIYF. The CDR3 DNA is TGTGCCAGCAGTGTGACGATCTCTGGAAACACCATATATTTT. The chain links TRBV12-3 or TRBV12-4 to TRBJ1-3; no clear D. The CDR3 runs 14 residues. V was shortened by 5 bases and J by 0 bases, with 8 bases between the two germline ends.

CDR3 sequence (DNA): TGTGCCAGCAGCTTGCGCTCGGTGGGGGGGTCGGAGACCCAGTACTTC. Protein sequence: CASSLRSVGGSETQYF. This chain uses TRBV5-6 with TRBJ2-5; TRBD2 matches at 7 bases. This CDR3 has 16 amino acids. With 1 base clipped from V and 5 bases from J, the junction kept 11 bases outside the gene matches. The germline CDR1 and CDR2 sequences are SGHDT and YYEEEE.

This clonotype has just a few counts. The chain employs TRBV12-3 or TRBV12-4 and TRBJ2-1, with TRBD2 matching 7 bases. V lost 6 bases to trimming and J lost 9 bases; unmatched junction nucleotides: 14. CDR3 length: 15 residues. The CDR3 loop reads CASSSVRAGVGEQFF. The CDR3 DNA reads TGTGCCAGCAGCTCGGTTCGGGCGGGAGTGGGTGAGCAGTTCTTC.

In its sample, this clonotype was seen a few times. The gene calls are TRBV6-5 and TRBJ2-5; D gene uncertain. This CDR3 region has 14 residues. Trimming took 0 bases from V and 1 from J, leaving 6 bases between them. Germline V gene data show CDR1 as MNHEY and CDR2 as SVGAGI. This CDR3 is CASSYSTSQETQYF. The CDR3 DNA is TGTGCCAGCAGTTACTCGACCAGCCAAGAGACCCAGTACTTC.

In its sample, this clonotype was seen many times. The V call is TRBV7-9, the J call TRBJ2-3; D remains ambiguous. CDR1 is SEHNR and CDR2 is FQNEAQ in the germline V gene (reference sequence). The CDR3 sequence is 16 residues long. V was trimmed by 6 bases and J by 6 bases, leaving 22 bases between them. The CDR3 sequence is CASSHLLVILGDTQYF. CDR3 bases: TGTGCCAGCAGTCATCTTCTAGTGATCCTAGGTGATACGCAGTATTTT.

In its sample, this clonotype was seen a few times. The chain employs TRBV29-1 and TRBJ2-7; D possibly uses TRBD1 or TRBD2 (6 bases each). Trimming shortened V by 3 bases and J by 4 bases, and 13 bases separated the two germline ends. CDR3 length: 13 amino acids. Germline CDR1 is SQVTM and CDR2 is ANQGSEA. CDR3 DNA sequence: TGCAGCGTTGACGCGGGACATGAGTACGAGCAGTACTTC. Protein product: CSVDAGHEYEQYF.

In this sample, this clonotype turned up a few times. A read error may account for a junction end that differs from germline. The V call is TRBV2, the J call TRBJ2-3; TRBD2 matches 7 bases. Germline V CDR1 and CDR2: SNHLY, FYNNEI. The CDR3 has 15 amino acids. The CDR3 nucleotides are TGTGCCAGCAGTAAAGCGGGGCCTTCCACGGGTACGCAGTATTTT. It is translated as CASSKAGPSTGTQYF.

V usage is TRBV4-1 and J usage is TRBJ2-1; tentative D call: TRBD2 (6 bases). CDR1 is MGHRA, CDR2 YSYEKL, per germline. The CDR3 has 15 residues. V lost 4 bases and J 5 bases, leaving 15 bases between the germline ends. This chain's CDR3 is CASSPRDWTNNEQFF. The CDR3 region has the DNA TGCGCCAGCAGCCCCCGGGACTGGACAAACAATGAGCAGTTCTTC.

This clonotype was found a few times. The CDR3 DNA is TGCAGCGTTGGCGGCCTCCGCGAGCAGTACTTC. The encoded protein is CSVGGLREQYF. The V call is TRBV29-1, the J call TRBJ2-7, with D hard to call. The CDR3 is made up of 11 amino acids. Germline V gives CDR1 SQVTM, CDR2 ANQGSEA. The germline V and J ends were trimmed by 4 bases and 6 bases, with 10 bases remaining between them.

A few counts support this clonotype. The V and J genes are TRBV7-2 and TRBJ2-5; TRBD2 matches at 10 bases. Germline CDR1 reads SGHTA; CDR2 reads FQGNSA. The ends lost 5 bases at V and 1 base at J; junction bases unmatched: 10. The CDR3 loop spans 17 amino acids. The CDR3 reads CASSTPVTSGSQETQYF. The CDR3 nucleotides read TGTGCCAGCAGCACTCCTGTGACTAGCGGGTCCCAAGAGACCCAGTACTTC.

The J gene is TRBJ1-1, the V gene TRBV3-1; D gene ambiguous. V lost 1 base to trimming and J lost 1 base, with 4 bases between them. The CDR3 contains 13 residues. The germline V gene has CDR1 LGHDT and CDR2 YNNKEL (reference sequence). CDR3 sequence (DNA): TGTGCCAGCAGCCAAGTGCCGAACACTGAAGCTTTCTTT. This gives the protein CASSQVPNTEAFF. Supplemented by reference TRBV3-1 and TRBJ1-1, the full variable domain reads DTAVSQTPKYLVTQMGNDKSIKCEQNLGHDTMYWYKQDSKKFLKIMFSYNNKELIINETVPNRFSPKSPDKAHLNLHINSLELGDSAVYFCASSQVPNTEAFFGQGTRLTVV.

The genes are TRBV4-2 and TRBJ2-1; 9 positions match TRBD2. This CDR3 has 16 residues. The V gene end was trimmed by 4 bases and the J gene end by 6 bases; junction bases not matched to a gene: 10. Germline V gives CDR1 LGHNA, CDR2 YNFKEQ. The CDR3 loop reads CASSRVSGSIVNEQFF. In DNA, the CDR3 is TGTGCCAGCAGCCGAGTTAGCGGGAGTATAGTCAATGAGCAGTTCTTC.

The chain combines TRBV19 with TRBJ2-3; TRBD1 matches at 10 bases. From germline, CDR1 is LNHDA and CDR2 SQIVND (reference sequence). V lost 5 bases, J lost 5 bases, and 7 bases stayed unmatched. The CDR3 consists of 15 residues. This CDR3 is CASSGPGQGRDTQYF. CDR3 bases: TGTGCCAGTAGTGGCCCGGGACAGGGGAGAGATACGCAGTATTTT.

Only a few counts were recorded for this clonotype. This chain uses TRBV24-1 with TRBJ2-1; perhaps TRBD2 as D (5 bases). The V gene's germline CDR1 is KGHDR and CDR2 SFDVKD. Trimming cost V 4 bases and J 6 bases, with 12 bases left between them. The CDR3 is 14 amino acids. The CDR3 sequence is CATSELGPRNEQFF. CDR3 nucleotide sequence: TGTGCCACCAGTGAACTAGGGCCCCGCAATGAGCAGTTCTTC.

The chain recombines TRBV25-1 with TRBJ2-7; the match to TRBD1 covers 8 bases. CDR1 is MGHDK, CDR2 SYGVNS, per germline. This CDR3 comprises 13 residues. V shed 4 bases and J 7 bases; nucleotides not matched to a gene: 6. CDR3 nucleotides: TGTGCCAGCAGTGGCGACAGGGGTGAAGAGCAGTACTTC. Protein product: CASSGDRGEEQYF.

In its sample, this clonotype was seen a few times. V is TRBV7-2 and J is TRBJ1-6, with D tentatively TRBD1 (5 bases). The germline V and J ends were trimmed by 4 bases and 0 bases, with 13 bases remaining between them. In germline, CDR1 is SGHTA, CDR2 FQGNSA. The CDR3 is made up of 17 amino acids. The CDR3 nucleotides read TGTGCCAGCAGCTCGGTCATCGACAGCTCCTATAATTCACCCCTCCACTTT. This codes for CASSSVIDSSYNSPLHF.

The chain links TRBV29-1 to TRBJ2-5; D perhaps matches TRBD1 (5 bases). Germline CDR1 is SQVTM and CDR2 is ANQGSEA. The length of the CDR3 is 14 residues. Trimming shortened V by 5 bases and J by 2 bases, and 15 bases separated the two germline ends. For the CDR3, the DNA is TGCAGCGTTTTCCCCGAGACAGAACAAGAGACCCAGTACTTC. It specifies CSVFPETEQETQYF.

CDR3 DNA sequence: TGTGCCAGCTCACCAAGAGATGGACTCACTTACGAGCAGTACTTC. Translating gives CASSPRDGLTYEQYF. The V gene is TRBV18, the J gene TRBJ2-7; perhaps TRBD2 as D (5 bases). V was clipped by 2 bases and J by 4 bases, with 15 bases between them. This CDR3 contains 15 residues. The germline V gene has CDR1 KGHSH and CDR2 LQKENI.

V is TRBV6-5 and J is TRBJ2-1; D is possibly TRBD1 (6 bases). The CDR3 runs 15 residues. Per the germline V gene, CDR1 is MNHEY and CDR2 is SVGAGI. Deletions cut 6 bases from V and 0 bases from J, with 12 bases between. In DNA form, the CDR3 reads TGTGCCAGCAGAGCAGACAGGAGCTCCTACAATGAGCAGTTCTTC. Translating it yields CASRADRSSYNEQFF.

For the CDR3, the DNA is TGTGCCAGCAGAACCTTGGATAATTCACCCCTCCACTTT. It yields the protein CASRTLDNSPLHF. The rearrangement joins TRBV12-3 or TRBV12-4 to TRBJ1-6; D unresolved. The ends were cut back, 6 bases at V and 5 bases at J, with 8 bases in the middle. The CDR3 length is 13 residues.

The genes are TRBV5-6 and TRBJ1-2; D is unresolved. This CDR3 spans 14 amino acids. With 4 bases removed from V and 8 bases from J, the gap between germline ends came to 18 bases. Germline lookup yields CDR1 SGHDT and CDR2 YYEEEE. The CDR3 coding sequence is TGTGCCAGCAGCCCAATGGCCCTATCGGGGGGCTACACCTTC. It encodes CASSPMALSGGYTF.

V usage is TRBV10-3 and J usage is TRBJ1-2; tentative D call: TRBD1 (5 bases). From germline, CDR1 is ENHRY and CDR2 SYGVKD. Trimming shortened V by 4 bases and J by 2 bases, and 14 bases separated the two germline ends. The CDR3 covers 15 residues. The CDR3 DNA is TGTGCCATCAGTGGGGGCGAATACCAAAACTATGGCTACACCTTC. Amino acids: CAISGGEYQNYGYTF.

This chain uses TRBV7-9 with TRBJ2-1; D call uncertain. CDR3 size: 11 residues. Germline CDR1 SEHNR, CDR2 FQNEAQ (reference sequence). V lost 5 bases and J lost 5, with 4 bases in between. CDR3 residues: CASSQDNEQFF. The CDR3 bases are TGTGCCAGCAGCCAAGACAATGAGCAGTTCTTC.

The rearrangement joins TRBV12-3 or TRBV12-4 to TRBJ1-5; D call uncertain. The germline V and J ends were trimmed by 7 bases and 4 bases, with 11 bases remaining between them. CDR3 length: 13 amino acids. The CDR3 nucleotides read TGTGCCAGCAAATTCCAGGCAAATCAGCCCCAGCATTTT. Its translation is CASKFQANQPQHF.

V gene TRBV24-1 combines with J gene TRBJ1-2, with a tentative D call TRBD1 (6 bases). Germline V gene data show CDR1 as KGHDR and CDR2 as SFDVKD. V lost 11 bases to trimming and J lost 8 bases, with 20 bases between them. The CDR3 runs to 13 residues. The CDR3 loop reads CAISEDSPTGYTF. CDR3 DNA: TGTGCCATTTCGGAGGACAGCCCTACCGGCTACACCTTC.

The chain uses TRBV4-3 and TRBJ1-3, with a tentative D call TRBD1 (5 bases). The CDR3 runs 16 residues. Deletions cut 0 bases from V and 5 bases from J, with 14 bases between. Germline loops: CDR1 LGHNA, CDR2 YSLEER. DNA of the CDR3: TGCGCCAGCAGCCAAGATATGGCAGGGAGGAGAAACACCATATATTTT. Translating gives CASSQDMAGRRNTIYF.

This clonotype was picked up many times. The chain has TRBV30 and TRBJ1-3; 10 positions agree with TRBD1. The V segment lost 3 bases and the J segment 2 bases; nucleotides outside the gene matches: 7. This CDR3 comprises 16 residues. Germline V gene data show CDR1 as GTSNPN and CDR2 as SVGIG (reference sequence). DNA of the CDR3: TGTGCCTGGAGAGGAAGGGACAGGGGAGCTGGAAACACCATATATTTT. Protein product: CAWRGRDRGAGNTIYF.

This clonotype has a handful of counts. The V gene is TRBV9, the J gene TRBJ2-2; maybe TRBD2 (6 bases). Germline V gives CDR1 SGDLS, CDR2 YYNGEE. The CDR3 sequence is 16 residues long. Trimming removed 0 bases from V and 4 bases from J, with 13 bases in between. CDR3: CASSVAPGDGTGELFF. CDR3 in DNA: TGTGCCAGCAGCGTAGCCCCGGGGGATGGCACCGGGGAGCTGTTTTTT.